These 18 T cell receptor beta chains share one sample of origin, sequenced in a study of shared clonotypes between healthy human individuals (dated by TCRdb to the early 2020s). Receptor libraries were prepared by the immunoSEQ multiplex PCR assay. This immuneACCESS table, as held by TCRdb, lists in-frame sequences with V and J called but not all clones. Of the missing ones, under half trace to an unresolved V gene in checked studies; the others have no known cause. The sample table contains about 1,900,000 clones; only one count was recorded for 85% to 95% of them. Of the sample, approximately 1% is held by the ten largest clones. CD8 naive samples consisted of CD45RO-negative cells that were positively selected for CCR7, yielding a CD45RA+CCR7+ population without TemRA cells. The specimen sequenced was naive CD8+ T cells sorted from blood. The sample's cell subset or site, from its label and the paper: CD45RA+CCR7+. These receptors came from a man between 18 and 35 years old in good health.

V usage is TRBV28 and J usage is TRBJ1-2; D is ambiguous. Germline assignment: CDR1 MDHEN and CDR2 SYDVKM. CDR3 size: 17 residues. Trimming removed 2 bases at V and 6 bases at J, with 22 bases between. CDR3 in amino acids: CASSLEPLVESNHGYTF. The CDR3 coding sequence is TGTGCCAGCAGTTTAGAACCCCTTGTCGAATCCAACCATGGCTACACCTTC.

The chain links TRBV4-1 to TRBJ2-7, with D tentatively TRBD2 (5 bases). The V gene's germline CDR1 is MGHRA and CDR2 YSYEKL. V was clipped by 2 bases and J by 4 bases, with 18 bases between them. The length of the CDR3 is 16 residues. The CDR3, as DNA: TGCGCCAGCAGCCAAAGAGCCTCACAAGGAGGTTACGAGCAGTACTTC. It translates to CASSQRASQGGYEQYF.

This chain joins TRBV11-2 and TRBJ2-1; 10 bases map to TRBD2. The germline gives CDR1 SGHAT, CDR2 FQNNGV. The CDR3 consists of 20 residues. Germline trimming cut 0 bases from V and 2 bases from J; bases unmatched to any gene: 13. CDR3 in DNA: TGTGCCAGCAGCTTAGAGCCGCTTGAGACTAGCGGGCCCACCTACAATGAGCAGTTCTTC. Encoded protein: CASSLEPLETSGPTYNEQFF.

V is TRBV5-6 and J is TRBJ2-5; TRBD1 matches 7 bases. Per germline, CDR1 SGHDT and CDR2 YYEEEE. The CDR3 has 14 residues. The V segment lost 4 bases and the J segment 5 bases; nucleotides outside the gene matches: 8. This CDR3 is CASSLRTGWETQYF. The CDR3 DNA is TGTGCCAGCAGCCTACGGACAGGCTGGGAGACCCAGTACTTC.

This clone was recorded only once. The V and J genes are TRBV7-2 and TRBJ2-3; D unclear. V lost 5 bases, J lost 0 bases, and 12 bases lay in between. The CDR3 has 15 residues. Germline CDR1 reads SGHTA; CDR2 reads FQGNSA. CDR3 amino acids: CASSLPVTSTDTQYF. The CDR3 DNA sequence: TGTGCCAGCAGCCTGCCTGTGACTAGCACAGATACGCAGTATTTT.

The rearrangement links TRBV19 to TRBJ2-2, with a tentative D call TRBD1 (7 bases). Germline V gene sequence: CDR1 LNHDA, CDR2 SQIVND (reference sequence). There are 16 residues in the CDR3. The V end was cut by 1 base, the J end by 2 bases, with 11 bases between. In DNA form, the CDR3 reads TGTGCCAGTAGTATAGCGGAGGGGGCAAACACCGGGGAGCTGTTTTTT. It is translated as CASSIAEGANTGELFF.

This chain links TRBV5-6 with TRBJ2-3; D remains ambiguous. Trimming stripped 7 bases from V and 0 bases from J, with 15 bases between. This CDR3 has 15 amino acids. The V gene's germline CDR1 is SGHDT and CDR2 YYEEEE. CDR3 protein: CASRNQGSSTDTQYF. CDR3 nucleotides: TGTGCCAGCCGTAATCAAGGGTCTAGCACAGATACGCAGTATTTT.

V is TRBV6-5 and J is TRBJ1-1, with no clear D. The V and J ends lost 6 bases and 5 bases respectively, with 19 bases between them. The length of the CDR3 is 15 residues. Germline loops: CDR1 MNHEY, CDR2 SVGAGI. The CDR3 here is CASSFRPGAGTEAFF. The CDR3 nucleotides read TGTGCCAGCAGCTTCCGGCCAGGCGCGGGTACTGAAGCTTTCTTT.

The rearrangement links TRBV7-2 to TRBJ2-2; 7 bases agree with TRBD2. Germline CDR1 reads SGHTA; CDR2 reads FQGNSA. V trimming: 5 bases; J trimming: 8 bases; junction bases outside the gene matches: 2. The CDR3 has 12 amino acids. This CDR3 reads CASSPAGGELFF. The CDR3 DNA sequence: TGTGCCAGCAGCCCAGCGGGGGGGGAGCTGTTTTTT.

The genes are TRBV13 and TRBJ1-5, with TRBD1 identical over 9 bases. V shed 5 bases and J 2 bases; nucleotides not matched to a gene: 4. The CDR3 is 15 amino acids. Per germline, CDR1 PRHDT and CDR2 FYEKMQ (reference sequence). CDR3 sequence: CASSLWTGGNQPQHF. CDR3 sequence (DNA): TGTGCCAGCAGCCTTTGGACAGGGGGCAATCAGCCCCAGCATTTT.

This clone came up a few times. This sequence joins TRBV14 and TRBJ2-2, with D uncertain. The V gene lost 0 bases and the J gene lost 0 bases, with 5 bases spanning the gap. CDR1 and CDR2 (germline): SGHDN, FVKESK. The CDR3 consists of 15 residues. The chain's CDR3 is CASSQDTANTGELFF. CDR3 nucleotides: TGTGCCAGCAGCCAAGATACGGCGAACACCGGGGAGCTGTTTTTT.

The chain is built from TRBV27 and TRBJ1-1, with 7 positions matching TRBD1. The CDR3 covers 17 residues. Per germline, CDR1 MNHEY and CDR2 SMNVEV (reference sequence). The V gene end was trimmed by 5 bases and the J gene end by 4 bases; junction bases not matched to a gene: 16. Here the CDR3 reads CASSLDPPTGIGTEAFF. CDR3 DNA: TGTGCCAGCAGTCTCGACCCCCCGACAGGGATCGGCACTGAAGCTTTCTTT.

The rearrangement uses TRBV11-2 and TRBJ2-6; D uncertain. This CDR3 has 19 residues. Germline loops: CDR1 SGHAT, CDR2 FQNNGV. The V end lost 4 bases, the J end lost 1 base, and 20 bases lay between the germline ends. CDR3 in amino acids: CASSYPSDASRSGANVLTF. CDR3 nucleotide sequence: TGTGCCAGCAGCTACCCCTCGGACGCGTCCCGGTCTGGGGCCAACGTCCTGACTTTC.

This clone showed up just once. The chain employs TRBV11-2 and TRBJ2-2; TRBD1 agrees at 8 bases. CDR3 length: 16 amino acids. The germline V gene encodes CDR1 SGHAT and CDR2 FQNNGV. With 5 bases clipped from V and 7 bases from J, the junction kept 12 bases outside the gene matches. The CDR3 nucleotides read TGTGCCAGCAGCGCGGACAGGGAGCCGGACGTCGGGGAGCTGTTTTTT. This gives the protein CASSADREPDVGELFF. Combining the CDR3 with reference TRBV11-2 and TRBJ2-2 gives the whole variable domain EAGVAQSPRYKIIEKRQSVAFWCNPISGHATLYWYQQILGQGPKLLIQFQNNGVVDDSQLPKDRFSAERLKGVDSTLKIQPAKLEDSAVYLCASSADREPDVGELFFGEGSRLTVL.

This chain links TRBV4-1 with TRBJ2-2; D gene uncertain. The CDR3 has 15 residues. V lost 0 bases to trimming and J lost 4 bases, with 9 bases between them. Germline loops: CDR1 MGHRA, CDR2 YSYEKL. CDR3 DNA: TGCGCCAGCAGCCAAGAAGGTTCGGGCACCGGGGAGCTGTTTTTT. Translating it yields CASSQEGSGTGELFF.

The rearrangement links TRBV11-3 to TRBJ1-2; TRBD1 matches 11 bases. The CDR3 is 16 amino acids. Germline values: CDR1 SGHNT, CDR2 YENEEA. V shed 6 bases, J shed 6 bases, and the junction held 12 bases outside the gene matches. The CDR3 DNA reads as TGTGCCAGCAGAGCTACTTGGACAGGGGGCGAAGATGGCTACACCTTC. Protein: CASRATWTGGEDGYTF. Using reference TRBV11-3 and TRBJ1-2 for the parts outside the CDR3, the full variable domain is EAGVVQSPRYKIIEKKQPVAFWCNPISGHNTLYWYLQNLGQGPELLIRYENEEAVDDSQLPKDRFSAERLKGVDSTLKIQPAELGDSAVYLCASRATWTGGEDGYTFGSGTRLTVV.

This chain joins TRBV6-5 and TRBJ1-6, with D hard to call. Germline CDR1 reads MNHEY; CDR2 reads SVGAGI. Trimming took off 0 bases at V and 8 bases at J, with 5 bases between the two ends. The CDR3 runs 13 residues. The CDR3 nucleotides are TGTGCCAGCAGTTACTCTTTGTATTCACCCCTCCACTTT. Protein sequence: CASSYSLYSPLHF.

The chain links TRBV7-9 to TRBJ2-5, with TRBD1 as a possible D gene (6 bases). This CDR3 is 15 amino acids long. Germline V lookup: CDR1 SEHNR, CDR2 FQNEAQ (reference sequence). V lost 3 bases and J lost 4, with 15 bases in between. In nucleotides, the CDR3 is TGTGCCAGCAGCTTCCCCCCCAGGGGCGGAGAGACCCAGTACTTC. It yields the protein CASSFPPRGGETQYF.